These 5 T cell receptor beta chains originate from one sample sequenced in a study of PD-L1 blockade in urothelial cancer. Sample time point: pretreatment peripheral blood. Repertoires were generated with immunoSEQ multiplex PCR, while TCRdb's copy carries only in-frame clones and drops some. The sample lists tens of thousands of clones; about 83% were seen once. Sequences were derived from PBMCs, sampled around atezolizumab (anti-PD-L1) treatment. These receptors all stem from a man in his sixties with urothelial cancer.

There are a few counts of this clone. The chain combines TRBV30 with TRBJ2-7; D is uncertain. Trimming removed 7 bases from V and 9 bases from J, with 19 bases in between. Looked up from germline, CDR1 is GTSNPN and CDR2 is SVGIG (reference sequence). This CDR3 contains 12 residues. CDR3 coding DNA: TGTGCCTTGGCCCTGCCGAAGATCGTGCAGTACTTC. It is translated as CALALPKIVQYF.

The J gene is TRBJ1-5, the V gene TRBV5-1; 11 positions agree with TRBD1. Germline loops: CDR1 SGHRS, CDR2 YFSETQ. V dropped 3 bases and J dropped 6; count of bases not matched to a gene: 5. CDR3 size: 15 residues. In nucleotides, the CDR3 is TGCGCCAGCAGCTACGGGACAGGGGGGACTCAGCCCCAGCATTTT. Translated: CASSYGTGGTQPQHF.

The chain recombines TRBV5-1 with TRBJ2-2, with a possible D match to TRBD1 (5 bases). This CDR3 has 15 residues. V was cut by 4 bases and J by 0 bases, with 10 bases left in between. Per the germline V gene, CDR1 is SGHRS and CDR2 is YFSETQ. CDR3 bases: TGCGCCAGCAGCAGGACATCCGCGAACACCGGGGAGCTGTTTTTT. This sequence encodes CASSRTSANTGELFF.

The gene calls are TRBV4-1 and TRBJ1-4, with a possible D match to TRBD1 (6 bases). V lost 1 base, J lost 3 bases, and 15 bases lay in between. The germline gives CDR1 MGHRA, CDR2 YSYEKL. The CDR3 has 17 residues. The CDR3 DNA is TGCGCCAGCAGCCAAGGGCCAGGGGCGTTCGCTAATGAAAAACTGTTTTTT. Translation: CASSQGPGAFANEKLFF.

The CDR3 DNA is TGTGCCAGCAGCCGGGGAAGGGGACAGCAGAATGAAAAACTGTTTTTT. It is translated as CASSRGRGQQNEKLFF. The rearrangement links TRBV7-9 to TRBJ1-4; 7 bases match TRBD1. The CDR3 runs to 16 residues. With V trimmed by 5 bases and J by 5 bases, 11 bases remained unmatched. The V gene's germline CDR1 is SEHNR and CDR2 FQNEAQ (reference sequence).